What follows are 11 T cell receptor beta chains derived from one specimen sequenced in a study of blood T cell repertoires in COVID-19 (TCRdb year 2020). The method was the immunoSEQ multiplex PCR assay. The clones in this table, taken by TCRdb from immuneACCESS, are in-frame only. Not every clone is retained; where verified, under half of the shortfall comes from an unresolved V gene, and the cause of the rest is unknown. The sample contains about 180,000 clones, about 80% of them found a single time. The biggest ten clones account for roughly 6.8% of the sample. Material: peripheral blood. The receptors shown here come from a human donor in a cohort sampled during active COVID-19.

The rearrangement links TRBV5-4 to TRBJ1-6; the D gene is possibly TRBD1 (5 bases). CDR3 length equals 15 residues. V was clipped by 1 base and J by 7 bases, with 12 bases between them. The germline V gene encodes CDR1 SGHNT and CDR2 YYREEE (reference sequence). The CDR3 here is CASSLTTASNSPLHF. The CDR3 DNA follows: TGTGCCAGCAGCTTGACGACAGCCTCCAATTCACCCCTCCACTTT. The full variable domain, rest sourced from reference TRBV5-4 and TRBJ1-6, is ETGVTQSPTHLIKTRGQQVTLRCSSQSGHNTVSWYQQALGQGPQFIFQYYREEENGRGNFPPRFSGLQFPNYSSELNVNALELDDSALYLCASSLTTASNSPLHFGNGTRLTVT.

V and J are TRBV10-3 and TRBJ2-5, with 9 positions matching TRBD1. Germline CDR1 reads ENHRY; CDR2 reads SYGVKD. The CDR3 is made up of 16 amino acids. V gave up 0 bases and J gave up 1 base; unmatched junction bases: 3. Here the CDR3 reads CAISESTGQGQETQYF. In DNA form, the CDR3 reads TGTGCCATCAGTGAGTCGACGGGACAGGGCCAAGAGACCCAGTACTTC.

The CDR3 coding sequence is TGTGCCAGCAGCTCCCTAGCGGGGGTGGGCAATGAGCAGTTCTTC. Its translation is CASSSLAGVGNEQFF. The chain combines TRBV7-3 with TRBJ2-1; 10 bases agree with TRBD2. The CDR3 loop spans 15 amino acids. The V gene's germline CDR1 is SGHTA and CDR2 FQGTGA. The J segment lost 6 bases and the V segment lost 4 bases, leaving 6 bases of the junction unmatched. Together with reference TRBV7-3 and TRBJ2-1, the CDR3 gives the full variable domain: GAGVSQTPSNKVTEKGKYVELRCDPISGHTALYWYRQSLGQGPEFLIYFQGTGAADDSGLPNDRFFAVRPEGSVSTLKIQRTERGDSAVYLCASSSLAGVGNEQFFGPGTRLTVL.

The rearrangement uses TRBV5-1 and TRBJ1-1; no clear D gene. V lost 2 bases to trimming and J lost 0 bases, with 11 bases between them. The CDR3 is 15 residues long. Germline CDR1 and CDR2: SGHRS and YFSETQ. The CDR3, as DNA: TGCGCCAGCAGCTTCTCTAGAGCCCTGAACACTGAAGCTTTCTTT. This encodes CASSFSRALNTEAFF.

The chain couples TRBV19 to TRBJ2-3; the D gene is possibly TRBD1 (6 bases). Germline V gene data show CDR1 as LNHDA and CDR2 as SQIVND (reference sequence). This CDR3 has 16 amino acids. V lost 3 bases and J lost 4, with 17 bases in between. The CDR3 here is CASSIFLRGESDTQYF. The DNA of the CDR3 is TGTGCCAGTAGTATTTTCCTCAGGGGCGAATCAGATACGCAGTATTTT.

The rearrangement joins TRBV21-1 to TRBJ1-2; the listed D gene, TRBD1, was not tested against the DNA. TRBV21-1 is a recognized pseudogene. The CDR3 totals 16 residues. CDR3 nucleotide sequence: TGTGCCAGCAGCAAAGAAGGACACGGCAGTAAGTATGGCTACACCTTC. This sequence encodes CASSKEGHGSKYGYTF.

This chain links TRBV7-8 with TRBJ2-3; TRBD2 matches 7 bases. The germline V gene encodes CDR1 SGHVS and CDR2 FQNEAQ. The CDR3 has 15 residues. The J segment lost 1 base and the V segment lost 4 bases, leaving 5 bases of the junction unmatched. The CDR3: CASSSERGRTDTQYF. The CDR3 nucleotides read TGTGCCAGCAGCTCCGAGCGGGGCCGCACAGATACGCAGTATTTT.

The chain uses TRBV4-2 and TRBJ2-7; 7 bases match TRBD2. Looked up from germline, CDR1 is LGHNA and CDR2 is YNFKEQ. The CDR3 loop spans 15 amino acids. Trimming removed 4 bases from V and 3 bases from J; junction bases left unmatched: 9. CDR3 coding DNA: TGTGCCAGCAGCCGGGAGGGTGACAACCACTACGAGCAGTACTTC. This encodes CASSREGDNHYEQYF.

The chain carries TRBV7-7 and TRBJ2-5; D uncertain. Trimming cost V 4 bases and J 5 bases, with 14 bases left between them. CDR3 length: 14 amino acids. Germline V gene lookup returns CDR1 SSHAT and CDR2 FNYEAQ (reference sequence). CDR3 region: CASSSLGLGETQYF. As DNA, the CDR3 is TGTGCCAGCAGCTCCCTGGGCCTTGGGGAGACCCAGTACTTC.

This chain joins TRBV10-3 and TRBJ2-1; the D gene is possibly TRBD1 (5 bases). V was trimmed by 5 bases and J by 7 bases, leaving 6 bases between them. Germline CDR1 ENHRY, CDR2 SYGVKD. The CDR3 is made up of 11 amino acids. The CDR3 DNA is TGTGCCATCAGTCAGGGAAATGAGCAGTTCTTC. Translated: CAISQGNEQFF.

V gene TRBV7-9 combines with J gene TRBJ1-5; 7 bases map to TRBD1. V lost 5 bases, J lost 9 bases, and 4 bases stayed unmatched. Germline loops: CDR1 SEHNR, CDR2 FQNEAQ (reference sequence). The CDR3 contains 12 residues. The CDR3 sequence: CASSQQGLPQHF. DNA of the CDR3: TGTGCCAGCAGCCAACAGGGGTTGCCCCAGCATTTT. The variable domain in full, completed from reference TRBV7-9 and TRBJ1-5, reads DTGVSQNPRHKITKRGQNVTFRCDPISEHNRLYWYRQTLGQGPEFLTYFQNEAQLEKSRLLSDRFSAERPKGSFSTLEIQRTEQGDSAMYLCASSQQGLPQHFGDGTRLSIL.